This T cell receptor (beta chain) emerged from a study of cytomegalovirus exposure and HLA in healthy donors. On the study more broadly: In terms of ancestry, the Caucasian-associated cluster contained more than 65% of the approximately 400 genotyped donors. Study conclusions and caveats: A later analysis reportedly identified an Asian-associated ancestry cluster as carrying fewer N-insertions than the roughly 600-donor mean.

Primers for the PCR totalled 60 Vbeta and 13 Jbeta. The method was immunoSEQ multiplex PCR; TCRdb's version includes in-frame clones alone and lacks a portion of them. The table lists around 85,000 clones, 80% of them singletons, with 0.8% to 1.1% in the top ten. Germline CDR1 reads SNHLY; CDR2 reads FYNNEI. There are 15 residues in the CDR3. Unmatched junction bases numbered 8, after V lost 4 bases and J lost 4 bases. This clone has a single count. Its target is not known. The receptor was derived from a male donor in good health and CMV-seronegative. Sample: PBMCs. V and J are TRBV2 and TRBJ1-1, with 8 bases lining up with TRBD1. The CDR3 nucleotides are TGTGCCAGCAGTGCTCGACAGGGGTCGAGCACTGAAGCTTTCTTT. This translates into CASSARQGSSTEAFF.